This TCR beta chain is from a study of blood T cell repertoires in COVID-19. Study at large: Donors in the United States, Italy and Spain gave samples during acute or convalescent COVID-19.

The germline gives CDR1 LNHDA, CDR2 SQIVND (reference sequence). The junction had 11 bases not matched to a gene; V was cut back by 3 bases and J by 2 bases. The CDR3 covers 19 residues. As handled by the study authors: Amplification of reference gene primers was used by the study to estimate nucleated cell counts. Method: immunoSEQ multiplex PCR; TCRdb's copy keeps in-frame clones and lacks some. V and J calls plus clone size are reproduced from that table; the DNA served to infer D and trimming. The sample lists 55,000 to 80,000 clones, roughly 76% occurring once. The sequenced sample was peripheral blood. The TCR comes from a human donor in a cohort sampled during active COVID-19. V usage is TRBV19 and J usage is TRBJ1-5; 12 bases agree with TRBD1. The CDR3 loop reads CASSIRPPGQGARNQPQHF. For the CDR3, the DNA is TGTGCCAGTAGTATCCGCCCACCGGGACAGGGGGCCCGCAATCAGCCCCAGCATTTT.